A selection of T cell receptor beta chains follows, all from one sample in a study of response to subunit inactivated influenza vaccine. TCRdb reanalysed the RT-PCR reads using MiXCR and keeps one entry per CDR3 protein. The sample gives hundreds of thousands of distinct CDR3 sequences, approximately 12% of which show up once; about 12% is in the top ten. The source was PBMCs from blood, collected more than 35 days after vaccination. The receptors here all came from a man aged 50 or older who received an inactivated influenza vaccine. The CDR3 runs from the conserved cysteine through the conserved F or W. The order of the fields is D gene, clone size, V gene, J gene, CDR3 protein, CDR3 DNA. The D gene is left open where the match is weak. The size of a clone is reported for some rows only, either as once, few or many, or as a class for expanded clones.

>-|few|TRBV7-9|TRBJ2-3
CASSPSGGGRDTQYF
TGTGCCAGCAGCCCTAGCGGAGGGGGGAGAGATACGCAGTATTTT
>TRBD2|many|TRBV6-5|TRBJ2-7
CASSYSTLAGWEQYF
TGTGCCAGCAGTTACTCGACCCTAGCGGGGTGGGAGCAGTACTTC
>-|-|TRBV29-1|TRBJ1-5
CSVGGGPGQPQHF
TGCAGCGTTGGTGGGGGCCCAGGACAGCCCCAGCATTTT
>TRBD2|-|TRBV6-1|TRBJ2-1
CASRLLAGEFNEQFF
TGTGCCAGCAGGCTACTAGCGGGAGAGTTCAATGAGCAGTTCTTC
>-|few|TRBV30|TRBJ1-2
CAWSVGTGPYGYTF
TGTGCCTGGAGTGTAGGAACAGGACCCTATGGCTACACCTTC
>-|few|TRBV15|TRBJ2-3
CATSRVGLRNTQYF
TGTGCCACCAGCAGGGTGGGACTTCGAAATACGCAGTATTTT
>-|many|TRBV6-1|TRBJ2-1
CASSKGPNSYNEQFF
TGTGCCAGCAGCAAAGGACCCAATTCCTACAATGAGCAGTTCTTC
>TRBD2|-|TRBV14|TRBJ2-1
CASSHAGGTSPHNEQFF
TGTGCCAGCAGCCATGCCGGTGGGACTAGCCCTCACAATGAGCAGTTCTTC
>TRBD2|few|TRBV20-1|TRBJ2-7
CSATRYLAGGPWEYEQYF
TGCAGTGCGACTCGCTATCTAGCGGGGGGCCCCTGGGAATACGAGCAGTACTTC
>-|-|TRBV4-1|TRBJ2-6
CASSQEGGASGANVLTF
TGCGCCAGCAGCCAAGAAGGGGGGGCTTCTGGGGCCAACGTCCTGACTTTC
>-|few|TRBV10-3|TRBJ2-7
CAISVSPGLNEQYF
TGTGCCATCAGTGTTTCCCCAGGGTTGAACGAGCAGTACTTC
>-|few|TRBV7-6|TRBJ2-1
CASSPGTSGDEQFF
TGTGCCAGCAGCCCCGGGACCAGTGGGGATGAGCAGTTCTTC
>TRBD1|-|TRBV20-1|TRBJ2-3
CSARDDRTTGSTDTQYF
TGCAGTGCTAGAGATGACCGAACGACAGGGAGCACAGATACGCAGTATTTT
>TRBD2|-|TRBV20-1|TRBJ2-3
CSARGGELDTQYF
TGCAGTGCTCGCGGGGGGGAGTTAGATACGCAGTATTTT
>TRBD2|few|TRBV6-2/TRBV6-3|TRBJ2-5
CASSSEREGLETQYF
TGTGCCAGCAGTTCAGAGCGGGAGGGCCTGGAGACCCAGTACTTC
>-|-|TRBV25-1|TRBJ2-7
CASSPGTGGAYEQYF
TGTGCCAGCAGTCCAGGAACCGGAGGGGCTTACGAGCAGTACTTC
>TRBD1|-|TRBV29-1|TRBJ2-3
CSAPGQSDTQYF
TGCAGCGCCCCGGGACAGAGTGATACGCAGTATTTT
>-|-|TRBV18|TRBJ2-5
CASSRLRDGETQYF
TGTGCCAGCTCACGCCTAAGGGACGGGGAGACCCAGTACTTC
>-|-|TRBV6-5|TRBJ2-1
CASSYAFSSYNEQFF
TGTGCCAGCAGTTACGCTTTTAGCTCCTACAATGAGCAGTTCTTC
>TRBD2|few|TRBV6-1|TRBJ2-3
CASSQRGGRDTQYF
TGTGCCAGCAGCCAGCGGGGGGGCCGGGATACGCAGTATTTT
>TRBD1|many|TRBV4-3|TRBJ1-4
CASSPAIPGQGGEKLFF
TGCGCCAGCAGCCCAGCAATCCCGGGACAGGGGGGTGAAAAACTGTTTTTT
>-|-|TRBV7-9|TRBJ2-7
CASSQTREQYF
TGTGCCAGCAGTCAAACGCGTGAGCAGTACTTC
>TRBD2|-|TRBV7-9|TRBJ2-5
CASSGRPSGQETQYF
TGTGCCAGCAGCGGCAGACCTAGCGGCCAAGAGACCCAGTACTTC
>-|many|TRBV20-1|TRBJ1-1
CSADDNTEAFF
TGCAGTGCCGACGACAACACTGAAGCTTTCTTT
>TRBD1|-|TRBV4-1|TRBJ2-7
CASSQPGQGYYEQYF
TGCGCCAGCAGCCAACCGGGACAGGGGTACTACGAGCAGTACTTC
>TRBD1|-|TRBV7-2|TRBJ2-5
CASSGQGMRETQYF
TGTGCCAGCAGCGGACAGGGGATGAGGGAGACCCAGTACTTC
>-|-|TRBV12-3/TRBV12-4|TRBJ2-2
CASSQTGGGVKLFF
TGTGCCAGCAGTCAAACAGGTGGGGGCGTGAAGCTGTTTTTT
>TRBD1|many|TRBV5-1|TRBJ2-6
CASSSTGYGANVLTF
TGCGCCAGCAGCTCGACAGGGTATGGGGCCAACGTCCTGACTTTC
>-|few|TRBV7-9|TRBJ2-2
CASSLRRTTSNTGELFF
TGTGCCAGCAGCTTAAGACGGACTACCTCGAACACCGGGGAGCTGTTTTTT
>TRBD1|-|TRBV3-1|TRBJ1-2
CASSRPLTGGSGYTF
TGTGCCAGCAGCCGCCCGTTGACAGGGGGAAGTGGCTACACCTTC
>TRBD1|few|TRBV5-1|TRBJ1-6
CASSAGTGGRSRSSYNSPLHF
TGCGCCAGCAGCGCCGGGACAGGGGGCAGATCTCGGAGCTCCTATAATTCACCCCTCCACTTT
>-|few|TRBV5-1|TRBJ2-1
CASSLRALDYNEQFF
TGCGCCAGCAGTCTCCGTGCGCTCGACTACAATGAGCAGTTCTTC
>-|many|TRBV5-1|TRBJ2-2
CASSLAPGANTGELFF
TGCGCCAGCAGCTTGGCTCCAGGGGCGAATACCGGGGAGCTGTTTTTT
>TRBD1|few|TRBV12-3/TRBV12-4|TRBJ1-1
CASNLQAGTANTEAFF
TGTGCCAGCAACCTCCAGGCCGGGACAGCGAACACTGAAGCTTTCTTT